Given below is one TCR beta chain in context. The antigen is unknown. The source of the sample is a study of blood T cells in healthy people across ages. General study points: Diversity figures based on one million T cells were deemed too low. Diversity of TCR beta per million T cells declined in a roughly linear way with age. Strongly correlated with naive T cell percentage was TCR beta diversity.

At least 5.5 micrograms of total RNA were extracted per sample. This CDR3 has 14 residues. Germline CDR1 is SGHTA and CDR2 is FQGNSA. Trimming took off 1 base at V and 3 bases at J, with 10 bases between the two ends. The second PCR ran roughly 7 to 12 cycles with a sample-barcoded 5' primer and J-beta primers. A single record per CDR3 protein comes from TCRdb applying MiXCR to the 5' RACE reads. The table has 1.5 million to 2 million distinct CDR3 sequences, about two fifths seen once. This TCR derives from a human donor in good health. Sample: blood. The J gene is TRBJ2-7, the V gene TRBV7-2, with no clear D. CDR3 loop: CASSLDRLYYEQYF. The CDR3 DNA is TGTGCCAGCAGCTTAGACAGATTATACTACGAGCAGTACTTC. Complete variable domain (other parts from reference TRBV7-2 and TRBJ2-7): GAGVSQSPSNKVTEKGKDVELRCDPISGHTALYWYRQSLGQGLEFLIYFQGNSAPDKSGLPSDRFSAERTGGSVSTLTIQRTQQEDSAVYLCASSLDRLYYEQYFGPGTRLTVT.